This T cell receptor beta chain was retrieved from a study of T cell responses to AZD1222 COVID-19 vaccine. Using immunoSEQ multiplex PCR, the repertoire was profiled, and TCRdb retains in-frame clones only, with some absent. The sample includes about 150,000 clones, around 92% of them seen just once. Germline CDR1 is SGHDN and CDR2 is FVKESK. The CDR3 length is 14 residues. The V end lost 4 bases, the J end lost 0 bases, and 9 bases lay between the germline ends. The J gene is TRBJ2-5, the V gene TRBV14; possibly TRBD1 or TRBD2 for D (5 bases each). The clonotype originates from an adult who received the AZD1222 COVID-19 vaccine. Sequences were derived from peripheral blood, sampled 28 days after the second AZD1222 dose. This CDR3 reads CASSRGNYQETQYF. CDR3 bases: TGTGCCAGCAGCCGGGGGAACTACCAAGAGACCCAGTACTTC.